Listed below are T cell receptor beta chains from one sample, sequenced in a study of CD8 T cells in Susac syndrome. One entry per CDR3 protein results from TCRdb running MiXCR on the immunoSEQ multiplex PCR reads. The data contain about 300,000 distinct CDR3 sequences, around nine tenths of them seen just once; the ten biggest clones take up approximately 0.2%. Material: CD8+ T cells from PBMCs. The source of these receptors is a human donor with multiple sclerosis. Each CDR3 is given with its conserved first and last residue. The D gene is left open where the match is weak. Only some rows state a clone size, as once, few, many or a class for expanded clones.

d_gene,abundance,j_gene,v_gene,CDR3nt,CDR3aa
-,-,TRBJ2-1,TRBV15,TGTGCCACCAGCGGCTGGGGCTCTGATCCGTTCTTC,CATSGWGSDPFF
-,-,TRBJ2-2,TRBV4-2,TGTGCCAGCAGCCAAGTAGGTGCGGGGCTACACACCGGGGAGCTGTTTTTT,CASSQVGAGLHTGELFF
-,-,TRBJ2-2,TRBV9,TGTGCCAGCAGCACCTCCGGGGAGCTGTTTTTT,CASSTSGELFF
-,-,TRBJ2-5,TRBV7-3,TGTGCCAGCAGCCCTCAGGGATCGGAGACCCAGTACTTC,CASSPQGSETQYF
TRBD1,-,TRBJ1-2,TRBV29-1,TGCAGCGTTCCCGGGACAGGGGGCGGGTCGGATGGCTACACCTTC,CSVPGTGGGSDGYTF
TRBD1,-,TRBJ1-1,TRBV4-2,TGTGCCAGCAGCCAAGATTTACAGGGGGCCTACACTGAAGCTTTCTTT,CASSQDLQGAYTEAFF
-,-,TRBJ2-3,TRBV6-6,TGTGCCAGCTGTTTAGCAGATACGCAGTATTTT,CASCLADTQYF
TRBD1,-,TRBJ1-2,TRBV27,TGTGCCAGCAGCCCGGGACAGGGGGCAAATGGCTACACCTTC,CASSPGQGANGYTF
TRBD1,-,TRBJ1-1,TRBV9,TGTGCCAGCAGCGTAGAATCAGGGGGTTGGACTGAAGCTTTCTTT,CASSVESGGWTEAFF
TRBD1,-,TRBJ2-3,TRBV27,TGTGCCAGCATCGTTCGACAGGGGGCATTTAATACGCAGTATTTT,CASIVRQGAFNTQYF
TRBD1,-,TRBJ1-2,TRBV9,TGTGCCAGCAGCACGAACCGGGACAGGGGTGCCTATGGCTACACCTTC,CASSTNRDRGAYGYTF
-,once,TRBJ2-7,TRBV27,TGTGCCAGCAGTGGAGTGAGGGATGCGTACGAGCAGTACTTC,CASSGVRDAYEQYF
TRBD2,-,TRBJ2-1,TRBV4-2,TGTGCCAGCAGCTCACCGGGACTAGGTAACCACAATGAGCAGTTCTTC,CASSSPGLGNHNEQFF
TRBD1,-,TRBJ2-1,TRBV7-9,TGTGCCGGGTCTGGGTGGCCGGGACAGGGGGCCCACAATGAGCAGTTCTTC,CAGSGWPGQGAHNEQFF
-,few,TRBJ2-3,TRBV19,TGTGCCAGTAATGGAGGGGCATGGGATACGCAGTATTTT,CASNGGAWDTQYF
-,-,TRBJ2-7,TRBV20-1,TGCAGTGCTAGAGATCCCACCTTTTCGCGGGGGCGCTCCTACGAGCAGTACTTC,CSARDPTFSRGRSYEQYF